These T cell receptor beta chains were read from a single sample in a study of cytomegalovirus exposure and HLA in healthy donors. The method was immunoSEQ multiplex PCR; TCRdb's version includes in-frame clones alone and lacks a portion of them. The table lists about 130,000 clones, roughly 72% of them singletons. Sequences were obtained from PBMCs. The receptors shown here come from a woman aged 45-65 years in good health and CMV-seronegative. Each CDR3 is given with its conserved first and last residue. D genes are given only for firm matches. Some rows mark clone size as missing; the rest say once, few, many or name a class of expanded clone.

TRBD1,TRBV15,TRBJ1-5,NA,CATSARDSGQPQHF,TGTGCCACCAGCGCCCGGGACAGCGGGCAGCCCCAGCATTTT
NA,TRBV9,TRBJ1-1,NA,CASSVGRGGRTEAFF,TGTGCCAGCAGCGTAGGTCGTGGGGGCCGCACTGAAGCTTTCTTT
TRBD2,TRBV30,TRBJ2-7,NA,CAGTSGRAEQYF,TGTGCCGGGACTAGCGGGAGGGCCGAGCAGTACTTC
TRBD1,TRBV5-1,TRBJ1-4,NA,CASSEDRVGSLNEKLFF,TGCGCCAGCAGCGAGGACAGGGTTGGATCTCTTAATGAAAAACTGTTTTTT
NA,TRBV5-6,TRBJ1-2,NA,CASRPGGLNYGYTF,TGTGCCAGCAGACCGGGGGGACTGAACTATGGCTACACCTTC
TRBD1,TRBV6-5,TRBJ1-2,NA,CASRLGQGGGYGYTF,TGTGCCAGCAGACTCGGACAGGGAGGTGGCTATGGCTACACCTTC
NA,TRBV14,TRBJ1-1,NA,CASSQVGGFSEAFF,TGTGCCAGCAGCCAAGTGGGCGGGTTCTCTGAAGCTTTCTTT
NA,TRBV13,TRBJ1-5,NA,CASSLSGANQPQHF,TGTGCCAGCAGCTTATCTGGGGCAAATCAGCCCCAGCATTTT
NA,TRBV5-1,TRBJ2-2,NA,CASSLVGGNTGELFF,TGCGCCAGCAGCTTGGTCGGGGGGAACACCGGGGAGCTGTTTTTT
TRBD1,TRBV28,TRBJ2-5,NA,CASSHSGTGGETQYF,TGTGCCAGCAGTCATTCCGGGACAGGGGGGGAGACCCAGTACTTC
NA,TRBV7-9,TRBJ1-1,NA,CASPGGLVMNTEAFF,TGTGCCAGCCCCGGGGGACTGGTCATGAACACTGAAGCTTTCTTT
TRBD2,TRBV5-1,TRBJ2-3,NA,CASSSTSGGPYTQYF,TGCGCCAGCAGCTCCACTAGCGGGGGGCCGTATACGCAGTATTTT
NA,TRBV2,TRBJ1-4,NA,CASSAGVPNEKLFF,TGTGCCAGCAGTGCAGGGGTCCCAAATGAAAAACTGTTTTTT
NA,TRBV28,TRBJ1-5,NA,CASSRSEGGNQPQHF,TGTGCCAGCAGTCGATCGGAGGGAGGCAATCAGCCCCAGCATTTT
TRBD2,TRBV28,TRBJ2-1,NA,CASTLWTSQAINEQFF,TGTGCCAGTACCCTCTGGACTAGCCAAGCGATAAATGAGCAGTTCTTC
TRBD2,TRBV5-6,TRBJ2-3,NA,CASSFGLAEADTQYF,TGTGCCAGCAGCTTCGGGCTAGCGGAAGCAGATACGCAGTATTTT
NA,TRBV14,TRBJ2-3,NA,CASSQEFRTDTQYF,TGTGCCAGCAGCCAAGAGTTCAGGACAGATACGCAGTATTTT
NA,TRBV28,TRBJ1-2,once,CASSLQINYGYTF,TGTGCCAGCAGTTTACAGATTAACTATGGCTACACCTTC
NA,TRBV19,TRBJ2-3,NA,CASTPDSGTDTQYF,TGTGCCAGTACCCCGGACAGCGGCACAGATACGCAGTATTTT
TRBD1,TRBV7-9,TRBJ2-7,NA,CASRPPGQHYEQHF,TGTGCCAGCAGACCACCGGGACAGCACTACGAGCAGCACTTC
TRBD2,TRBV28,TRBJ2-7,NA,CASSLWTSGSYEQYF,TGTGCCAGCAGTTTATGGACTAGCGGGAGTTACGAGCAGTACTTC
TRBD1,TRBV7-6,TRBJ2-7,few,CASSLVQGAGEQYF,TGTGCCAGCAGCTTAGTCCAGGGGGCTGGGGAGCAGTACTTC
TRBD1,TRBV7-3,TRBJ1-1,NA,CASSPNTGVNTEAFF,TGTGCCAGCAGCCCAAACACAGGGGTGAACACTGAAGCTTTCTTT
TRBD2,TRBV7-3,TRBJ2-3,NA,CASSLISREETDTQYF,TGTGCCAGCAGCTTAATATCACGGGAGGAAACAGATACGCAGTATTTT
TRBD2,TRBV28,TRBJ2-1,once,CATSPAGVRNERFF,TGTGCCACCTCCCCAGCGGGAGTGAGAAATGAGCGGTTCTTC
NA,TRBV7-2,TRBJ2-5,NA,CASSPRTYQEETQYF,TGTGCCAGCAGCCCTAGGACTTACCAGGAGGAGACCCAGTACTTC
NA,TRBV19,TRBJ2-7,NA,CASSIRGSPYEQYF,TGTGCCAGTAGTATCCGAGGGAGCCCCTACGAGCAGTACTTC
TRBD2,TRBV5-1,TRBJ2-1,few,CASTLSGTYNEQFF,TGCGCCAGTACCCTGAGCGGGACTTACAATGAGCAGTTCTTC
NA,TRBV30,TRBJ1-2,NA,CAWSPQTGGYTF,TGTGCCTGGAGTCCCCAGACAGGCGGCTACACCTTC
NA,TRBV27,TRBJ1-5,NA,CASSPLIGDGNQPQHF,TGTGCCAGCAGTCCGCTCATCGGGGATGGCAATCAGCCCCAGCATTTT
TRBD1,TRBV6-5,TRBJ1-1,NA,CASTWDRMNTEAFF,TGTGCCAGCACCTGGGACAGGATGAACACTGAAGCTTTCTTT